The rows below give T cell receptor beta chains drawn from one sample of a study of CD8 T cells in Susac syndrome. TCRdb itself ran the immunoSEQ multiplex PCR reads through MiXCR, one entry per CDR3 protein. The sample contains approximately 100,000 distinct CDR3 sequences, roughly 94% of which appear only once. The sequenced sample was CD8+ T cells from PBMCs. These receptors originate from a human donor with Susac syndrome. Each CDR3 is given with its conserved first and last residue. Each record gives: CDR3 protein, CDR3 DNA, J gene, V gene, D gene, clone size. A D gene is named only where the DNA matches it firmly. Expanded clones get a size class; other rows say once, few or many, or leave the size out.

CDR3aa: CASGTGSLNSPLHF; CDR3nt: TGTGCCAGCGGAACAGGGAGTCTCAATTCACCCCTCCACTTT; j_gene: TRBJ1-6; v_gene: TRBV6-5; d_gene: -; abundance: -
CDR3aa: CASSPGGLSQPQHF; CDR3nt: TGTGCCAGCAGCCCGGGGGGGTTGAGTCAGCCCCAGCATTTT; j_gene: TRBJ1-5; v_gene: TRBV9; d_gene: -; abundance: -
CDR3aa: CASSSLIGDTQYF; CDR3nt: TGTGCCAGCAGTTCCCTCATAGGGGATACGCAGTATTTT; j_gene: TRBJ2-3; v_gene: TRBV27; d_gene: -; abundance: -
CDR3aa: CASSISVGPYNEQFF; CDR3nt: TGTGCCAGTAGTATCTCTGTCGGCCCCTACAATGAGCAGTTCTTC; j_gene: TRBJ2-1; v_gene: TRBV19; d_gene: -; abundance: -
CDR3aa: CASSNPQRDSFNYGYTF; CDR3nt: TGTGCCAGCAGTAATCCCCAACGGGACAGTTTTAACTATGGCTACACCTTC; j_gene: TRBJ1-2; v_gene: TRBV28; d_gene: TRBD1; abundance: -
CDR3aa: CASSVRRESGEDTEAFF; CDR3nt: TGTGCCAGCAGCGTAAGGAGGGAGTCGGGGGAGGACACTGAAGCTTTCTTT; j_gene: TRBJ1-1; v_gene: TRBV9; d_gene: -; abundance: -
CDR3aa: CASSGDRQKKGQYF; CDR3nt: TGTGCCAGCAGCGGGGACAGGCAAAAGAAGGGGCAGTACTTC; j_gene: TRBJ2-7; v_gene: TRBV21-1; d_gene: -; abundance: -
CDR3aa: CASSLRGGGGYGYTF; CDR3nt: TGTGCCAGCAGTTTGAGGGGGGGCGGCGGCTATGGCTACACCTTC; j_gene: TRBJ1-2; v_gene: TRBV27; d_gene: -; abundance: -
CDR3aa: CSAEPPGQQNPYEQYF; CDR3nt: TGCAGCGCCGAACCCCCCGGACAGCAGAATCCCTACGAGCAGTACTTC; j_gene: TRBJ2-7; v_gene: TRBV29-1; d_gene: -; abundance: -
CDR3aa: CASSAEVGGNTGELFF; CDR3nt: TGTGCCAGCAGCGCGGAGGTGGGGGGGAACACCGGGGAGCTGTTTTTT; j_gene: TRBJ2-2; v_gene: TRBV5-4; d_gene: -; abundance: -
CDR3aa: CASSAAGAQYF; CDR3nt: TGTGCCAGCAGCGCGGCAGGTGCCCAGTACTTC; j_gene: TRBJ2-5; v_gene: TRBV9; d_gene: -; abundance: -
CDR3aa: CASSQDRQGDGYTF; CDR3nt: TGTGCCAGCAGCCAAGATCGGCAGGGAGATGGCTACACCTTC; j_gene: TRBJ1-2; v_gene: TRBV3-1; d_gene: -; abundance: once
CDR3aa: CATSREGNTEAFF; CDR3nt: TGTGCCACCAGCAGAGAGGGGAACACTGAAGCTTTCTTT; j_gene: TRBJ1-1; v_gene: TRBV15; d_gene: -; abundance: -
CDR3aa: CASSLTGDEAFF; CDR3nt: TGTGCCAGCAGCTTGACAGGGGATGAAGCTTTCTTT; j_gene: TRBJ1-1; v_gene: TRBV12-3/TRBV12-4; d_gene: TRBD1; abundance: -
CDR3aa: CASSFRTGGGDEQYF; CDR3nt: TGTGCCAGCAGCTTTAGGACAGGTGGGGGAGACGAGCAGTACTTC; j_gene: TRBJ2-7; v_gene: TRBV7-2; d_gene: TRBD1; abundance: -
CDR3aa: CASSTGWEQETQYF; CDR3nt: TGTGCCAGCAGCACCGGGTGGGAGCAAGAGACCCAGTACTTC; j_gene: TRBJ2-5; v_gene: TRBV5-6; d_gene: -; abundance: -
CDR3aa: CSVFGPTDTQYF; CDR3nt: TGCAGCGTTTTCGGGCCTACAGATACGCAGTATTTT; j_gene: TRBJ2-3; v_gene: TRBV29-1; d_gene: -; abundance: -
CDR3aa: CSARAGDFQETQYF; CDR3nt: TGCAGTGCTAGAGCTGGGGACTTCCAAGAGACCCAGTACTTC; j_gene: TRBJ2-5; v_gene: TRBV20-1; d_gene: -; abundance: -
CDR3aa: CSVGTSDSTGELFF; CDR3nt: TGCAGCGTCGGGACTAGCGATAGCACCGGGGAGCTGTTTTTT; j_gene: TRBJ2-2; v_gene: TRBV29-1; d_gene: TRBD2; abundance: once
CDR3aa: CASSGNGYTF; CDR3nt: TGTGCCAGCAGCGGCAATGGCTACACCTTC; j_gene: TRBJ1-2; v_gene: TRBV9; d_gene: -; abundance: -
CDR3aa: CASGGNEQYF; CDR3nt: TGTGCCAGTGGGGGGAACGAGCAGTACTTC; j_gene: TRBJ2-7; v_gene: TRBV7-9; d_gene: -; abundance: -
CDR3aa: CSVGGGHNYGYTF; CDR3nt: TGCAGCGTTGGCGGGGGGCATAACTATGGCTACACCTTC; j_gene: TRBJ1-2; v_gene: TRBV29-1; d_gene: -; abundance: -
CDR3aa: CASSLGQGNYEQYF; CDR3nt: TGTGCCAGCAGTTTAGGACAGGGGAACTACGAGCAGTACTTC; j_gene: TRBJ2-7; v_gene: TRBV27; d_gene: TRBD1; abundance: -
CDR3aa: CASSRTGELFF; CDR3nt: TGTGCCAGCAGCCGGACCGGGGAGCTGTTTTTT; j_gene: TRBJ2-2; v_gene: TRBV9; d_gene: -; abundance: few
CDR3aa: CASSQGASLPNTEAFF; CDR3nt: TGTGCCAGCAGCCAAGGAGCGTCCCTTCCGAACACTGAAGCTTTCTTT; j_gene: TRBJ1-1; v_gene: TRBV4-2; d_gene: -; abundance: -
CDR3aa: CASSVISRVNTEAFF; CDR3nt: TGTGCCAGCAGTGTTATCTCCAGGGTGAACACTGAAGCTTTCTTT; j_gene: TRBJ1-1; v_gene: TRBV6-1; d_gene: -; abundance: -
CDR3aa: CASSWAGEFYEQYF; CDR3nt: TGTGCCAGTAGTTGGGCAGGGGAGTTCTACGAGCAGTACTTC; j_gene: TRBJ2-7; v_gene: TRBV19; d_gene: -; abundance: -
CDR3aa: CATSRDRGGGNQPQHF; CDR3nt: TGTGCCACCAGCAGAGATCGCGGGGGAGGCAATCAGCCCCAGCATTTT; j_gene: TRBJ1-5; v_gene: TRBV15; d_gene: -; abundance: -
CDR3aa: CSVANRGFGYTF; CDR3nt: TGCAGCGTTGCTAACAGGGGCTTTGGCTACACCTTC; j_gene: TRBJ1-2; v_gene: TRBV29-1; d_gene: TRBD1; abundance: -
CDR3aa: CASSFGPTYEQYF; CDR3nt: TGTGCCAGCAGCTTCGGGCCTACCTACGAGCAGTACTTC; j_gene: TRBJ2-7; v_gene: TRBV7-3; d_gene: -; abundance: -
CDR3aa: CASSLEQLSSYNSPLHF; CDR3nt: TGTGCCAGCAGCTTAGAGCAGCTGAGCTCCTATAATTCACCCCTCCACTTT; j_gene: TRBJ1-6; v_gene: TRBV7-9; d_gene: -; abundance: -
CDR3aa: CASSYQNSYGYTF; CDR3nt: TGTGCCAGCAGTTACCAAAACAGCTATGGCTACACCTTC; j_gene: TRBJ1-2; v_gene: TRBV6-5; d_gene: -; abundance: -
CDR3aa: CASSVGVGGTDTQYF; CDR3nt: TGTGCCAGCAGCGTAGGCGTGGGAGGCACAGATACGCAGTATTTT; j_gene: TRBJ2-3; v_gene: TRBV9; d_gene: -; abundance: -
CDR3aa: CSAGTSETKNIQYF; CDR3nt: TGCAGTGCTGGGACTAGTGAAACCAAAAACATTCAGTACTTC; j_gene: TRBJ2-4; v_gene: TRBV20-1; d_gene: TRBD2; abundance: -
CDR3aa: CASNTGRDSPLHF; CDR3nt: TGTGCCAGCAACACCGGCAGGGATTCACCCCTCCACTTT; j_gene: TRBJ1-6; v_gene: TRBV3-1; d_gene: -; abundance: -
CDR3aa: CAISEITGGPYEQYF; CDR3nt: TGTGCCATCAGTGAAATTACAGGAGGGCCCTACGAGCAGTACTTC; j_gene: TRBJ2-7; v_gene: TRBV10-3; d_gene: -; abundance: -
CDR3aa: CSARDWRGDEQFF; CDR3nt: TGCAGTGCTAGAGATTGGCGTGGGGATGAGCAGTTCTTC; j_gene: TRBJ2-1; v_gene: TRBV20-1; d_gene: -; abundance: -
CDR3aa: CASSQDRRGAQETQYF; CDR3nt: TGTGCCAGCAGCCAAGATCGACGGGGGGCCCAAGAGACCCAGTACTTC; j_gene: TRBJ2-5; v_gene: TRBV14; d_gene: -; abundance: -
CDR3aa: CASSLVRHEQFF; CDR3nt: TGTGCCAGCAGCTTAGTACGTCATGAGCAGTTCTTC; j_gene: TRBJ2-1; v_gene: TRBV11-1; d_gene: -; abundance: -
CDR3aa: CASSLGQTGYTF; CDR3nt: TGTGCCAGCAGTTTAGGGCAGACTGGCTACACCTTC; j_gene: TRBJ1-2; v_gene: TRBV12-3/TRBV12-4; d_gene: -; abundance: -
CDR3aa: CSARERRGSNQPQHF; CDR3nt: TGCAGTGCTAGAGAACGGAGAGGGAGCAATCAGCCCCAGCATTTT; j_gene: TRBJ1-5; v_gene: TRBV20-1; d_gene: -; abundance: -
CDR3aa: CASSPTGGGNGYTF; CDR3nt: TGTGCCAGCAGCCCGACAGGGGGGGGAAATGGCTACACCTTC; j_gene: TRBJ1-2; v_gene: TRBV3-1; d_gene: TRBD1; abundance: -
CDR3aa: CASSPFEDRLNYGYTF; CDR3nt: TGTGCCAGCAGCCCCTTTGAGGACAGACTAAACTATGGCTACACCTTC; j_gene: TRBJ1-2; v_gene: TRBV14; d_gene: -; abundance: -
CDR3aa: CSARASGGPYEQFF; CDR3nt: TGCAGTGCTAGAGCTAGCGGGGGGCCGTATGAGCAGTTCTTC; j_gene: TRBJ2-1; v_gene: TRBV20-1; d_gene: TRBD2; abundance: -